A selection of T cell receptor beta chains follows, all from one sample in a study of OX40 agonist ivuxolimab in advanced cancers. Assay: immunoSEQ multiplex PCR; the TCRdb copy retains only in-frame clones and omits some. The sample comprises approximately 84,000 clones, about 88% of which are singletons, and just under 1% rests with the top ten. The source was CD4+ or CD8+ T cells sorted from blood, collected in a trial of the OX40 agonist ivuxolimab. These receptors were collected from an adult with an advanced solid tumor such as melanoma, head and neck, liver or kidney cancer. Each CDR3 is given with its conserved first and last residue. D genes are given only for firm matches.

CDR3 length: 12
D gene: NA
V gene: TRBV2
J gene: TRBJ2-3
CDR3 protein: CASSDGTDTQYF

CDR3 length: 16
D gene: TRBD2
V gene: TRBV18
J gene: TRBJ2-1
CDR3 protein: CASSSHTGTSGNEQFF

CDR3 length: 15
D gene: NA
V gene: TRBV29-1
J gene: TRBJ1-4
CDR3 protein: CSVAVFGETNEKLFF

CDR3 length: 14
D gene: NA
V gene: TRBV4-3
J gene: TRBJ1-1
CDR3 protein: CASSQDLWNTEAFF

CDR3 length: 11
D gene: TRBD2
V gene: TRBV6-1
J gene: TRBJ2-5
CDR3 protein: CASSGGETQYF

CDR3 length: 13
D gene: TRBD1
V gene: TRBV2
J gene: TRBJ1-2
CDR3 protein: CASREARGNGYTF

CDR3 length: 14
D gene: TRBD1
V gene: TRBV2
J gene: TRBJ1-1
CDR3 protein: CASMWTGRNTEAFF

CDR3 length: 15
D gene: NA
V gene: TRBV9
J gene: TRBJ1-4
CDR3 protein: CASSAGIATNEKLFF

CDR3 length: 15
D gene: TRBD1
V gene: TRBV30
J gene: TRBJ1-1
CDR3 protein: CAWSRIRGRGTEAFF

CDR3 length: 15
D gene: TRBD2
V gene: TRBV5-5
J gene: TRBJ2-1
CDR3 protein: CASSLRLAGINEQFF

CDR3 length: 15
D gene: NA
V gene: TRBV6-6
J gene: TRBJ1-4
CDR3 protein: CASNSKGMANEKLFF

CDR3 length: 15
D gene: NA
V gene: TRBV5-1
J gene: TRBJ1-1
CDR3 protein: CASSFLQGSLTEAFF

CDR3 length: 16
D gene: NA
V gene: TRBV5-1
J gene: TRBJ2-7
CDR3 protein: CASRGGIRHSLYEQYF

CDR3 length: 13
D gene: NA
V gene: TRBV10-3
J gene: TRBJ1-2
CDR3 protein: CAISESPGGGYTF

CDR3 length: 14
D gene: NA
V gene: TRBV9
J gene: TRBJ1-2
CDR3 protein: CASSVTTGNYGYTF

CDR3 length: 11
D gene: NA
V gene: TRBV5-8
J gene: TRBJ2-1
CDR3 protein: CASRGDNEQFF

CDR3 length: 18
D gene: TRBD1
V gene: TRBV11-2
J gene: TRBJ1-2
CDR3 protein: CASSLDWGQGASDYGYTF

CDR3 length: 15
D gene: TRBD1
V gene: TRBV2
J gene: TRBJ1-5
CDR3 protein: CASSEGQGARQPQHF

CDR3 length: 15
D gene: TRBD1
V gene: TRBV6-4
J gene: TRBJ2-6
CDR3 protein: CASSDRASGANVLTF

CDR3 length: 15
D gene: NA
V gene: TRBV18
J gene: TRBJ2-7
CDR3 protein: CASSTQKGPFYEQYF

CDR3 length: 15
D gene: NA
V gene: TRBV6-1
J gene: TRBJ2-7
CDR3 protein: CASSSPVARSYEQYF

CDR3 length: 14
D gene: TRBD1
V gene: TRBV4-1
J gene: TRBJ1-5
CDR3 protein: CASSQVGQGMPQHF

CDR3 length: 11
D gene: NA
V gene: TRBV7-9
J gene: TRBJ1-2
CDR3 protein: CASSPEDGYTF

CDR3 length: 17
D gene: TRBD2
V gene: TRBV29-1
J gene: TRBJ2-7
CDR3 protein: CSVEGTSGGGVTYEQYF

CDR3 length: 14
D gene: NA
V gene: TRBV7-9
J gene: TRBJ2-5
CDR3 protein: CASSLDVAWETQYF

CDR3 length: 12
D gene: NA
V gene: TRBV5-6
J gene: TRBJ2-7
CDR3 protein: CASDDGRAKRYF

CDR3 length: 13
D gene: NA
V gene: TRBV25-1
J gene: TRBJ1-1
CDR3 protein: CASSITGNTEAFF

CDR3 length: 14
D gene: TRBD1
V gene: TRBV2
J gene: TRBJ1-1
CDR3 protein: CASTYLTGGTEAFF

CDR3 length: 13
D gene: NA
V gene: TRBV25-1
J gene: TRBJ1-4
CDR3 protein: CASRGGGSEKLFF

CDR3 length: 15
D gene: NA
V gene: TRBV10-3
J gene: TRBJ2-3
CDR3 protein: CAISEPQPSTDTQYF

CDR3 length: 17
D gene: TRBD1
V gene: TRBV6-1
J gene: TRBJ1-6
CDR3 protein: CASSERMEGAWYSPLHF

CDR3 length: 15
D gene: NA
V gene: TRBV9
J gene: TRBJ2-2
CDR3 protein: CASSVRTANTGELFF

CDR3 length: 14
D gene: NA
V gene: TRBV28
J gene: TRBJ2-7
CDR3 protein: CALGTGANSYEQYF

CDR3 length: 15
D gene: NA
V gene: TRBV6-5
J gene: TRBJ2-3
CDR3 protein: CASTPGTRPTDTQYF

CDR3 length: 11
D gene: NA
V gene: TRBV6-1
J gene: TRBJ2-7
CDR3 protein: CASSYQREQYF

CDR3 length: 14
D gene: TRBD1
V gene: TRBV28
J gene: TRBJ2-7
CDR3 protein: CASSLPTGGYEQYF

CDR3 length: 14
D gene: NA
V gene: TRBV14
J gene: TRBJ2-2
CDR3 protein: CASSQGRYTGELFF

CDR3 length: 13
D gene: TRBD2
V gene: TRBV7-2
J gene: TRBJ2-5
CDR3 protein: CASSLLAGETQYF

CDR3 length: 15
D gene: TRBD2
V gene: TRBV7-2
J gene: TRBJ2-7
CDR3 protein: CASSLEGLAVYEQYF

CDR3 length: 17
D gene: TRBD2
V gene: TRBV6-1
J gene: TRBJ2-1
CDR3 protein: CASSESGGSSSYNEQFF

CDR3 length: 12
D gene: NA
V gene: TRBV19
J gene: TRBJ2-3
CDR3 protein: CASSPHRDTQYF

CDR3 length: 15
D gene: NA
V gene: TRBV12-5
J gene: TRBJ1-5
CDR3 protein: CASGLVTGGNQPQHF

CDR3 length: 14
D gene: NA
V gene: TRBV10-1
J gene: TRBJ1-4
CDR3 protein: CASSDPVEPEKLFF

CDR3 length: 15
D gene: TRBD2
V gene: TRBV15
J gene: TRBJ2-5
CDR3 protein: CATSRDDRGVETQYF

CDR3 length: 15
D gene: TRBD2
V gene: TRBV27
J gene: TRBJ2-5
CDR3 protein: CASSFRGAGQETQYF

CDR3 length: 15
D gene: NA
V gene: TRBV5-6
J gene: TRBJ1-2
CDR3 protein: CASSLANSGNYGYTF

CDR3 length: 14
D gene: TRBD1
V gene: TRBV30
J gene: TRBJ1-2
CDR3 protein: CAWSVWDRYYGYTF

CDR3 length: 14
D gene: TRBD1
V gene: TRBV5-1
J gene: TRBJ1-6
CDR3 protein: CASSLQGDNSPLHF

CDR3 length: 12
D gene: TRBD2
V gene: TRBV30
J gene: TRBJ2-5
CDR3 protein: CAWSTSGRTQYF

CDR3 length: 12
D gene: NA
V gene: TRBV9
J gene: TRBJ2-7
CDR3 protein: CASSPRGYEQYF